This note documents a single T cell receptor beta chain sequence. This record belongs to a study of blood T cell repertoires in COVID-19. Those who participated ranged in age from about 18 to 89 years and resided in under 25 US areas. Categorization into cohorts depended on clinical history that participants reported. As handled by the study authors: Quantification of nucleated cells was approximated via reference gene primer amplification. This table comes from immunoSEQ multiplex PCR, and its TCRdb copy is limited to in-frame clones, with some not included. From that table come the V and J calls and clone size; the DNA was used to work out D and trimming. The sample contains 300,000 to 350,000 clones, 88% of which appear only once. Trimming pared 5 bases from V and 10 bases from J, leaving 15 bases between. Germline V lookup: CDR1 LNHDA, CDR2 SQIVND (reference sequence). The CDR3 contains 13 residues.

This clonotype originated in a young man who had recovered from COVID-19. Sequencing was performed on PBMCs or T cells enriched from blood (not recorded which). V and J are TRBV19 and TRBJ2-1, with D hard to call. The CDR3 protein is CASSVRLAREQFF. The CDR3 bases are TGTGCCAGTAGTGTTCGCCTGGCCCGCGAGCAGTTCTTC.